Each of the 7 T cell receptor beta chains below was sequenced from the same sample in a study of low-dose radiotherapy and immunotherapy resistance in tumors. Both TCRalpha and TCRbeta chains were reverse transcribed with V-gene-specific primers. TCR amplification used roughly 20 PCR cycles, a constant-region primer and a V-primer adapter. Via MiXCR, TCRdb re-called the reads, giving one row per CDR3 protein. The repertoire holds 55,000 to 70,000 distinct CDR3 sequences, with almost 25% as singletons. Sample time point: before trial treatment. The sample in question was PBMCs, obtained before treatment. The receptors here all came from a male donor with prostate cancer.

This clonotype has ten or more counts. The chain is built from TRBV3-1 and TRBJ1-2; 12 nucleotides agree with TRBD1. V was pared by 3 bases and J by 7 bases, with 9 bases of the junction left unmatched. This CDR3 spans 16 amino acids. Germline CDR1 LGHDT, CDR2 YNNKEL (reference sequence). CDR3 loop: CASSHRGTGGNGGYTF. As DNA, the CDR3 is TGTGCCAGCAGCCACAGAGGGACAGGGGGCAACGGTGGCTACACCTTC.

In its sample, this clonotype was seen many times. The chain carries TRBV2 and TRBJ2-1; no reliable D call. This CDR3 spans 13 amino acids. The V and J ends lost 8 bases and 1 base respectively, with 9 bases between them. Germline-derived CDR1 and CDR2 are SNHLY and FYNNEI. This CDR3 reads CASVIGSYNEQFF. CDR3 DNA sequence: TGTGCCAGCGTGATAGGGTCCTACAATGAGCAGTTCTTC.

This clonotype was recorded at least ten times. CDR3 nucleotides: TGTGCCAGCCAACTCCTAGCCGTCCATGAGCAGTTCTTC. Translated, it gives CASQLLAVHEQFF. The rearrangement uses TRBV2 and TRBJ2-1, with D maybe TRBD2 (5 bases). Germline V gene data show CDR1 as SNHLY and CDR2 as FYNNEI. The V and J ends lost 8 bases and 8 bases respectively, with 16 bases between them. This CDR3 comprises 13 residues. Supplemented by reference TRBV2 and TRBJ2-1, the full variable domain reads EPEVTQTPSHQVTQMGQEVILRCVPISNHLYFYWYRQILGQKVEFLVSFYNNEISEKSEIFDDQFSVERPDGSNFTLKIRSTKLEDSAMYFCASQLLAVHEQFFGPGTRLTVL.

This chain links TRBV7-6 with TRBJ2-1; D is perhaps TRBD2 (5 bases). Germline V gene sequence: CDR1 SGHVS, CDR2 FNYEAQ. The ends were cut back, 1 base at V and 2 bases at J, with 6 bases in the middle. The CDR3 loop spans 14 amino acids. CDR3 region: CASSLELAYNEQFF. The CDR3 DNA follows: TGTGCCAGCAGCTTAGAACTAGCCTACAATGAGCAGTTCTTC.

In its sample, this clonotype was seen many times. The rearrangement links TRBV9 to TRBJ2-7, with TRBD1 identical over 11 bases. The germline V gene encodes CDR1 SGDLS and CDR2 YYNGEE. Trimming took 0 bases from V and 6 from J; bases not matched to a gene: 8. This CDR3 is 16 amino acids long. The CDR3 sequence is CASSVGGTGGTFEQYF. The CDR3 DNA follows: TGTGCCAGCAGCGTAGGTGGGACAGGGGGGACTTTCGAGCAGTACTTC.

In its sample, this clonotype was seen many times. The chain is built from TRBV28 and TRBJ1-1; D is undetermined. V was shortened by 2 bases and J by 1 base, with 8 bases between the two germline ends. CDR1 and CDR2 from the germline V gene are MDHEN and SYDVKM. The CDR3 has 14 residues. Here the CDR3 DNA reads TGTGCCAGCAGTTTAAAGGGAGCGAACACTGAAGCTTTCTTT. Amino acids: CASSLKGANTEAFF.

Notes on this clonotype: A far more abundant clone sits one base away, making this likely a read error. The chain joins TRBV20-1 to TRBJ2-1; TRBD1 matches at 9 bases. CDR3 length equals 14 residues. The germline gives CDR1 DFQATT, CDR2 SNEGSKA (reference sequence). Trimming removed 1 base from V and 13 bases from J; junction bases left unmatched: 11. The CDR3 DNA is TGCAGTGCTAGAGGCGGGACAGGGTTTGAGACCCAGTTCTTC. Protein sequence: CSARGGTGFETQFF.